The 31 T cell receptor beta chains in this list originate from one sample, sequenced in a study of OX40 agonist ivuxolimab in advanced cancers. The library was made by the immunoSEQ multiplex PCR assay. Imported from immuneACCESS, the table was reduced by TCRdb to in-frame sequences with V and J called. These copies leave out some clones; in studies compared against another copy, an unresolved V gene accounts for under half, and the cause of the remainder is not known. Recorded for this sample are tens of thousands of clones; about 85% of them occurred a single time. The ten largest clones take up 0.95% to 1.3% of the sample. The material was CD4+ or CD8+ T cells sorted from blood, obtained in a trial of the OX40 agonist ivuxolimab. Receptors originate from an adult with an advanced solid tumor such as melanoma, head and neck, liver or kidney cancer.

This clone has a single count. J is TRBJ2-7 and V is TRBV2; 7 nucleotides agree with TRBD2. This CDR3 spans 14 amino acids. Per germline, CDR1 SNHLY and CDR2 FYNNEI. The ends lost 7 bases at V and 2 bases at J; junction bases unmatched: 8. The DNA of the CDR3 is TGTGCCAGCAAGGGAAGTCTAGCGGCCTACGAGCAGTACTTC. As protein: CASKGSLAAYEQYF.

This sequence joins TRBV19 and TRBJ2-1; 7 bases match TRBD2. CDR3 size: 15 residues. The V and J ends lost 3 bases and 5 bases, in that order; junction bases with no gene match: 7. Per the germline V gene, CDR1 is LNHDA and CDR2 is SQIVND (reference sequence). The CDR3 coding sequence is TGTGCCAGTAGTATGAATCTAGCGGCCCACAATGAGCAGTTCTTC. It translates to CASSMNLAAHNEQFF.

The V call is TRBV6-5, the J call TRBJ2-7; no reliable D call. Trimming stripped 0 bases from V and 5 bases from J, with 5 bases between. The CDR3 extends over 12 amino acids. Per germline, CDR1 MNHEY and CDR2 SVGAGI. The CDR3, as DNA: TGTGCCAGCAGTTACTCTCGGGACGAGCAGTACTTC. It codes for CASSYSRDEQYF.

The chain couples TRBV7-2 to TRBJ2-5; D is ambiguous. V lost 1 base to trimming and J lost 5 bases, with 17 bases between them. The germline V gene encodes CDR1 SGHTA and CDR2 FQGNSA. This CDR3 comprises 16 residues. This CDR3 is CASSLGNLGSWETQYF. In DNA, the CDR3 is TGTGCCAGCAGCTTAGGGAATTTAGGTAGTTGGGAGACCCAGTACTTC.

This chain uses TRBV5-1 with TRBJ2-1; D remains ambiguous. Germline values: CDR1 SGHRS, CDR2 YFSETQ. Trimming pared 4 bases from V and 8 bases from J, leaving 19 bases between. This CDR3 region has 15 residues. CDR3 nucleotides: TGCGCCAGCAGCCCCGGCTCTTCCTCAGCTCATGAGCAGTTCTTC. Its protein product is CASSPGSSSAHEQFF.

The rearrangement uses TRBV7-3 and TRBJ2-1, with D possibly matching TRBD2 (6 bases). The CDR3 has 14 residues. Germline V gene data show CDR1 as SGHTA and CDR2 as FQGTGA. Trimming removed 0 bases from V and 6 bases from J, with 9 bases in between. The CDR3 coding sequence is TGTGCCAGCAGCTTAACGCCTAGCGTCAATGAGCAGTTCTTC. It translates to CASSLTPSVNEQFF.

The chain recombines TRBV11-2 with TRBJ2-4, with TRBD1 matching 8 bases. This CDR3 has 12 amino acids. After removal of 5 bases from V and 9 bases from J, the junction contained 3 bases not matched to a gene. Germline assignment: CDR1 SGHAT and CDR2 FQNNGV. The CDR3 coding sequence is TGTGCCAGCAGCCGGGACAGGACCATTCAGTACTTC. Protein sequence: CASSRDRTIQYF.

This clone was seen just once. The genes are TRBV6-5 and TRBJ1-3; weak D call: TRBD1 (5 bases). Germline CDR1 reads MNHEY; CDR2 reads SVGAGI. V gave up 0 bases and J gave up 0 bases, with 9 bases separating them. There are 16 residues in the CDR3. The CDR3 nucleotides are TGTGCCAGCAGTTACTCGGGACTCAGCTCTGGAAACACCATATATTTT. This gives the protein CASSYSGLSSGNTIYF.

This chain uses TRBV11-3 with TRBJ2-1, with D tentatively TRBD2 (7 bases). V gave up 3 bases and J gave up 7 bases, with 19 bases separating them. This CDR3 contains 16 residues. Germline values: CDR1 SGHNT, CDR2 YENEEA. CDR3 bases: TGTGCCAGCAGCTTGAGAGGGGGGGCGAGGGAAAATGAGCAGTTCTTC. Translating it yields CASSLRGGARENEQFF.

The V call is TRBV2, the J call TRBJ1-4; D call uncertain. V was trimmed by 1 base and J by 7 bases, leaving 13 bases between them. The CDR3 is 15 amino acids. Germline-derived CDR1 and CDR2 are SNHLY and FYNNEI. CDR3 bases: TGTGCCAGCAGTGAAGGAACATCCGGCGGTGAAAAACTGTTTTTT. It is translated as CASSEGTSGGEKLFF.

The chain recombines TRBV7-2 with TRBJ1-2, with TRBD1 as a possible D gene (5 bases). V lost 5 bases, J lost 1 base, and 14 bases lay in between. Germline-derived CDR1 and CDR2 are SGHTA and FQGNSA. This CDR3 spans 15 amino acids. The CDR3 sequence: CASSPASGLNYGYTF. DNA for the CDR3: TGTGCCAGCAGCCCGGCTTCAGGGCTTAACTATGGCTACACCTTC.

The V gene is TRBV7-2, the J gene TRBJ2-5; D might be TRBD1 (6 bases). Germline CDR1 is SGHTA and CDR2 is FQGNSA. Trimming shortened V by 3 bases and J by 3 bases, and 8 bases separated the two germline ends. The CDR3 has 13 amino acids. CDR3 sequence (DNA): TGTGCCAGCAGCTTTAACAGGGAAGAGACCCAGTACTTC. It specifies CASSFNREETQYF. Using reference TRBV7-2 and TRBJ2-5 for the parts outside the CDR3, the full variable domain is GAGVSQSPSNKVTEKGKDVELRCDPISGHTALYWYRQSLGQGLEFLIYFQGNSAPDKSGLPSDRFSAERTGGSVSTLTIQRTQQEDSAVYLCASSFNREETQYFGPGTRLLVL.

This sequence joins TRBV7-8 and TRBJ1-1; D is undetermined. Deletions cut 2 bases from V and 6 bases from J, with 13 bases between. CDR3 length: 14 amino acids. The germline CDR1 and CDR2 sequences are SGHVS and FQNEAQ. The CDR3 loop reads CASSLTRRAPEAFF. CDR3 nucleotides: TGTGCCAGCAGCTTAACCCGGAGGGCCCCTGAAGCTTTCTTT. The full variable domain, in which reference TRBV7-8 and TRBJ1-1 provide the parts outside the CDR3, is GAGVSQSPRYKVAKRGQDVALRCDPISGHVSLFWYQQALGQGPEFLTYFQNEAQLDKSGLPSDRFFAERPEGSVSTLKIQRTQQEDSAVYLCASSLTRRAPEAFFGQGTRLTVV.

The chain carries TRBV6-5 and TRBJ2-7, with 7 bases aligning to TRBD1. The CDR3 has 15 amino acids. CDR1 and CDR2 (germline): MNHEY, SVGAGI. The junction had 5 bases not matched to a gene; V was cut back by 2 bases and J by 1 base. CDR3 in DNA: TGTGCCAGCAGTTACCGACAGGGTTTGTCCTACGAGCAGTACTTC. Amino acid sequence: CASSYRQGLSYEQYF.

This chain connects TRBV7-9 to TRBJ2-5, with 14 bases lining up with TRBD2. The junction had 4 bases not matched to a gene; V was cut back by 5 bases and J by 2 bases. There are 16 residues in the CDR3. Germline V gives CDR1 SEHNR, CDR2 FQNEAQ (reference sequence). The CDR3 loop reads CASSPGTSGGQETQYF. Written as DNA, the CDR3 is TGTGCCAGCAGCCCAGGGACTAGCGGGGGACAAGAGACCCAGTACTTC.

This chain uses TRBV7-7 with TRBJ2-5; D call uncertain. CDR1 SSHAT and CDR2 FNYEAQ come from the germline V gene (reference sequence). The V end was cut by 5 bases, the J end by 11 bases, with 9 bases between. The CDR3 extends over 10 amino acids. CDR3 DNA: TGTGCCAGCAGCCTCGAAAAGCAGTACTTC. Amino acid sequence: CASSLEKQYF.

V is TRBV19 and J is TRBJ1-3; D gene unclear. The CDR3 spans 16 residues. The germline gives CDR1 LNHDA, CDR2 SQIVND (reference sequence). V lost 5 bases, J lost 0 bases, and 14 bases lay in between. Here the CDR3 DNA reads TGTGCCAGTAGTCCCTCGGTTCCTTCCTCTGGAAACACCATATATTTT. Protein product: CASSPSVPSSGNTIYF.

The CDR3 bases are TGTGCCAGCAGCCAAGATTGGGAGGGGACGTACGAGCAGTACTTC. This encodes CASSQDWEGTYEQYF. The rearrangement joins TRBV4-2 to TRBJ2-7; 7 bases are shared with TRBD2. From germline, CDR1 is LGHNA and CDR2 YNFKEQ. The J segment lost 4 bases and the V segment lost 0 bases, leaving 6 bases of the junction unmatched. The CDR3 runs to 15 residues.

The rearrangement links TRBV7-2 to TRBJ2-3; D is unresolved. The CDR3 covers 14 residues. Deletions cut 1 base from V and 4 bases from J, with 9 bases between. In germline, CDR1 is SGHTA, CDR2 FQGNSA. The CDR3 region is CASSLVAGPDTQYF. CDR3 coding DNA: TGTGCCAGCAGCTTAGTAGCCGGCCCAGATACGCAGTATTTT. Variable domain in full (rest from reference TRBV7-2 and TRBJ2-3): GAGVSQSPSNKVTEKGKDVELRCDPISGHTALYWYRQSLGQGLEFLIYFQGNSAPDKSGLPSDRFSAERTGGSVSTLTIQRTQQEDSAVYLCASSLVAGPDTQYFGPGTRLTVL.

This chain links TRBV29-1 with TRBJ2-3, with a possible D match to TRBD1 (6 bases). V was pared by 6 bases and J by 1 base, with 17 bases between. Germline CDR1 and CDR2: SQVTM and ANQGSEA. CDR3 length equals 15 residues. The CDR3 sequence is CSVVMGAWGTDTQYF. For the CDR3, the DNA is TGCAGCGTAGTTATGGGGGCTTGGGGCACAGATACGCAGTATTTT.

This chain connects TRBV11-3 to TRBJ2-2, with 10 bases matching TRBD1. The CDR3 totals 15 residues. Trimming at V came to 3 bases and at J to 6 bases, leaving 4 bases not matched to a gene. The V gene's germline CDR1 is SGHNT and CDR2 YENEEA. CDR3 in amino acids: CASSFFGQGAGELFF. The CDR3 DNA sequence: TGTGCCAGCAGCTTCTTCGGACAGGGGGCCGGGGAGCTGTTTTTT.

V gene TRBV14 combines with J gene TRBJ2-1, with D possibly TRBD2 on 5 matching bases. The length of the CDR3 is 17 residues. V was cut by 1 base and J by 3 bases, with 16 bases left in between. The germline V gene has CDR1 SGHDN and CDR2 FVKESK. The CDR3 DNA follows: TGTGCCAGCAGCCAAGGGTTAGGACTTTTATACTACAATGAGCAGTTCTTC. This sequence encodes CASSQGLGLLYYNEQFF.

J is TRBJ2-7 and V is TRBV19; the D gene is possibly TRBD1 (5 bases). V lost 4 bases and J lost 4, with 14 bases in between. This CDR3 has 14 residues. Germline CDR1 reads LNHDA; CDR2 reads SQIVND (reference sequence). CDR3 sequence: CASSTRDRFYEQYF. Here the CDR3 DNA reads TGTGCCAGTAGTACCCGCGACAGATTTTACGAGCAGTACTTC.

This clone was observed a handful of times. The genes are TRBV7-9 and TRBJ2-2, with TRBD2 matching over 7 bases. With 8 bases clipped from V and 7 bases from J, the junction kept 4 bases outside the gene matches. In germline, CDR1 is SEHNR, CDR2 FQNEAQ (reference sequence). This CDR3 comprises 12 residues. This chain's CDR3 is CASGEGSGELFF. The CDR3 region has the DNA TGTGCCAGCGGGGAGGGGAGCGGGGAGCTGTTTTTT.

The CDR3 is CAWSLAGVTSYEQYF. CDR3 coding DNA: TGTGCCTGGAGTTTAGCGGGGGTCACATCCTACGAGCAGTACTTC. V and J are TRBV30 and TRBJ2-7, with 9 bases aligning to TRBD2. Trimming at V came to 2 bases and at J to 1 base, leaving 6 bases not matched to a gene. CDR1 and CDR2 (germline): GTSNPN, SVGIG (reference sequence). The CDR3 has 15 residues.

The chain recombines TRBV27 with TRBJ1-2, with D tentatively TRBD1 (5 bases). This CDR3 is built from 16 residues. V was shortened by 5 bases and J by 4 bases, with 20 bases between the two germline ends. CDR1 MNHEY and CDR2 SMNVEV come from the germline V gene (reference sequence). CDR3: CASSKGSGLGSYGYTF. CDR3 nucleotide sequence: TGTGCCAGCAGTAAGGGATCGGGGCTCGGATCCTATGGCTACACCTTC.

The chain recombines TRBV28 with TRBJ1-4; tentatively, D is TRBD1 (6 bases). The V and J ends lost 6 bases and 8 bases respectively, with 16 bases between them. The V gene's germline CDR1 is MDHEN and CDR2 SYDVKM. The CDR3 spans 14 residues. CDR3 region: CASSQTGLTEKLFF. The CDR3 region has the DNA TGTGCCAGCAGCCAGACAGGACTGACCGAAAAACTGTTTTTT.

This clone was seen a few times. This chain joins TRBV4-2 and TRBJ2-7; 7 bases are a match to TRBD2. The germline V gene encodes CDR1 LGHNA and CDR2 YNFKEQ. V lost 6 bases to trimming and J lost 1 base; unmatched junction nucleotides: 9. This CDR3 has 15 amino acids. The CDR3 spells CASRYWGGSSYEQYF. The CDR3, as DNA: TGTGCCAGCAGATATTGGGGGGGGTCTTCCTACGAGCAGTACTTC.

The table lists this clone with a count of one. The gene calls are TRBV7-2 and TRBJ2-7, with 10 bases identical to TRBD1. The V gene's germline CDR1 is SGHTA and CDR2 FQGNSA. This CDR3 has 15 residues. Losses at the gene ends were 5 bases for V and 4 bases for J; bases not matched to a gene: 8. The CDR3, as DNA: TGTGCCAGCAGCATCGGACAGGGGGTAAGGTACGAGCAGTACTTC. Residues: CASSIGQGVRYEQYF.

The rearrangement joins TRBV9 to TRBJ2-7; no clear D gene. The CDR3 totals 12 residues. In germline, CDR1 is SGDLS, CDR2 YYNGEE. V lost 4 bases and J lost 0, with 5 bases in between. CDR3 bases: TGTGCCAGCAGCCGCGGCTCCTACGAGCAGTACTTC. Amino acid sequence: CASSRGSYEQYF.

This clone appeared a single time. The rearrangement links TRBV12-2 to TRBJ1-5; TRBD1, as called in the table, went unchecked against the DNA. TRBV12-2 is assigned pseudogene status. The CDR3 consists of 17 residues. In nucleotides, the CDR3 is TGTGCAAGTCGCTTGATAAAGGGGTTGGGTAGCAATCAGCCCCAGCATTTT. Encoded protein: CASRLIKGLGSNQPQHF.